The 15 T cell receptor beta chains given below trace back to one sample, sequenced in a study of T cell responses to AZD1222 COVID-19 vaccine. Profiling relied on immunoSEQ multiplex PCR, and the TCRdb table lists in-frame clones only, not all of them. Of some 71,000 clones detected, around 84% appear once; the ten largest clones hold approximately 9.8%. Source: peripheral blood, taken on day 0 of AZD1222 vaccination. Receptors were obtained from an adult in good health.

This clone was recorded only once. This chain links TRBV5-1 with TRBJ1-1, with no clear D. The germline V gene encodes CDR1 SGHRS and CDR2 YFSETQ. V lost 5 bases and J 1 base, leaving 9 bases between the germline ends. CDR3 length: 13 residues. The CDR3 is CASRGAGNTEAFF. The CDR3 DNA is TGCGCCAGCAGGGGAGCCGGGAACACTGAAGCTTTCTTT.

The V and J genes are TRBV5-4 and TRBJ1-2, with 7 bases lining up with TRBD1. The CDR3 covers 13 residues. J gave up 7 bases and V 4 bases, and 7 bases lay outside the gene matches. CDR1 is SGHNT, CDR2 YYREEE, per germline (reference sequence). CDR3 DNA: TGTGCCAGCAGCCCCGACAGGGAGAGTGGCTACACCTTC. It codes for CASSPDRESGYTF.

The chain uses TRBV12-3 or TRBV12-4 and TRBJ2-4; 10 bases agree with TRBD2. V lost 5 bases, J lost 10 bases, and 5 bases stayed unmatched. This CDR3 is 13 amino acids long. CDR3 DNA: TGTGCCAGCAGTCCGCTAGCGGGGGAAATTCAGTACTTC. Translation gives CASSPLAGEIQYF.

Only one count was recorded for this clone. The chain couples TRBV4-1 to TRBJ2-3; D not resolved. The CDR3 is 13 amino acids. The V end was cut by 1 base, the J end by 13 bases, with 15 bases between. The V gene's germline CDR1 is MGHRA and CDR2 YSYEKL. CDR3 sequence: CASSQGQTLEEYF. CDR3 DNA sequence: TGCGCCAGCAGCCAAGGGCAGACCCTCGAGGAGTATTTT.

The chain has TRBV27 and TRBJ2-1; a weak D match, TRBD2 (5 bases). The V gene's germline CDR1 is MNHEY and CDR2 SMNVEV (reference sequence). Trimming took 1 base from V and 8 from J, leaving 6 bases between them. The CDR3 has 12 residues. This chain's CDR3 is CASSLLGDEQFF. CDR3 DNA: TGTGCCAGCAGTTTATTGGGAGATGAGCAGTTCTTC.

The V call is TRBV18, the J call TRBJ1-1; 9 bases fit TRBD1. Trimming removed 6 bases from V and 6 bases from J; junction bases left unmatched: 5. Germline assignment: CDR1 KGHSH and CDR2 LQKENI. The CDR3 is made up of 13 amino acids. In DNA, the CDR3 is TGTGCCAGCTCCGGGACAGGGACCGCTGAAGCTTTCTTT. Amino acid sequence: CASSGTGTAEAFF.

The chain uses TRBV19 and TRBJ1-1; D is possibly TRBD1 (6 bases). Deletions cut 8 bases from V and 2 bases from J, with 15 bases between. Looked up from germline, CDR1 is LNHDA and CDR2 is SQIVND (reference sequence). This CDR3 comprises 14 residues. CDR3 loop: CASCPGQINTEAFF. The CDR3 region has the DNA TGTGCCAGTTGTCCGGGACAAATAAACACTGAAGCTTTCTTT.

In this sample, this clone turned up once. V gene TRBV18 combines with J gene TRBJ1-5; D is ambiguous. The CDR3 is 15 amino acids. The germline V gene encodes CDR1 KGHSH and CDR2 LQKENI. V lost 3 bases, J lost 2 bases, and 11 bases lay in between. The CDR3 spells CASSPDFGGNQPQHF. The CDR3, as DNA: TGTGCCAGCTCACCCGACTTTGGTGGCAATCAGCCCCAGCATTTT.

The chain joins TRBV3-1 (or the pseudogene TRBV3-2) to TRBJ1-2; D gene unclear. The CDR3 extends over 13 amino acids. CDR1 is LGHDT and CDR2 is YNNKEL in the germline V gene (reference sequence). The V end lost 0 bases, the J end lost 5 bases, and 7 bases lay between the germline ends. Here the CDR3 DNA reads TGTGCCAGCAGCCAAGACGGCGTTTATGGCTACACCTTC. This translates into CASSQDGVYGYTF.

This clone was detected only once. The rearrangement links TRBV19 to TRBJ2-2; D is ambiguous. V shed 2 bases and J shed 6 bases, with 4 bases lying between them. The CDR3 runs to 12 residues. Germline V gene lookup returns CDR1 LNHDA and CDR2 SQIVND (reference sequence). CDR3 nucleotides: TGTGCCAGTAGTATATATCCCGGGGAGCTGTTTTTT. It translates to CASSIYPGELFF.

This clone was observed a handful of times. This sequence joins TRBV19 and TRBJ1-2; D remains unclear. Germline-derived CDR1 and CDR2 are LNHDA and SQIVND (reference sequence). CDR3 length: 13 residues. Trimming left V 7 bases short and J 5 bases short, with 14 bases between. CDR3 protein: CASKFSAGYGYTF. CDR3 nucleotide sequence: TGTGCCAGTAAGTTCTCCGCCGGGTATGGCTACACCTTC. The entire variable domain, with the rest obtained from reference TRBV19 and TRBJ1-2, is as follows: DGGITQSPKYLFRKEGQNVTLSCEQNLNHDAMYWYRQDPGQGLRLIYYSQIVNDFQKGDIAEGYSVSREKKESFPLTVTSAQKNPTAFYLCASKFSAGYGYTFGSGTRLTVV.

This clone appeared a single time. The CDR3 protein is CASSSPGLGDGTQYF. DNA for the CDR3: TGTGCCAGCAGTTCCCCAGGACTGGGGGATGGGACCCAGTACTTC. The rearrangement joins TRBV6-5 to TRBJ2-5; D could derive from TRBD1 or TRBD2 (5 bases each). This CDR3 is 15 amino acids long. CDR1 is MNHEY and CDR2 is SVGAGI in the germline V gene. Trimming pared 4 bases from V and 7 bases from J, leaving 19 bases between.

The chain carries TRBV27 and TRBJ2-1; D is uncertain. Per the germline V gene, CDR1 is MNHEY and CDR2 is SMNVEV (reference sequence). The V gene lost 4 bases and the J gene lost 4 bases, with 5 bases spanning the gap. CDR3 length: 12 residues. Written as DNA, the CDR3 is TGTGCCAGCAGTTCCCTTTACAATGAGCAGTTCTTC. Translated, it gives CASSSLYNEQFF.

The chain employs TRBV7-3 and TRBJ2-5; 7 bases fit TRBD1. This CDR3 is built from 13 residues. Losses at the gene ends were 2 bases for V and 5 bases for J; bases not matched to a gene: 2. The V gene's germline CDR1 is SGHTA and CDR2 FQGTGA. For the CDR3, the DNA is TGTGCCAGCAGCTTACGAGGGGGCGAGACCCAGTACTTC. Translated, it gives CASSLRGGETQYF.

This chain links TRBV3-1 (or the pseudogene TRBV3-2) with TRBJ2-5; unclear D gene. There are 15 residues in the CDR3. Trimming shortened V by 5 bases and J by 3 bases, and 16 bases separated the two germline ends. Germline CDR1 and CDR2: LGHDT and YNNKEL (reference sequence). CDR3 amino acids: CASSYPRADKETQYF. Written as DNA, the CDR3 is TGTGCCAGCAGCTATCCCCGGGCCGATAAAGAGACCCAGTACTTC.